Following are 13 T cell receptor beta chains from one sample sequenced in a study of blood T cell repertoires in COVID-19. The method was immunoSEQ multiplex PCR; TCRdb's version includes in-frame clones alone and lacks a portion of them. The sample yields fewer than 500,000 clones, 75% to 90% seen once. The sequenced sample consisted of PBMCs or T cells enriched from blood (not recorded which). These receptors originate from a man aged 25-45 years who had recovered from COVID-19.

The chain links TRBV7-9 to TRBJ2-1; 8 bases line up with TRBD2. After removal of 5 bases from V and 3 bases from J, the junction contained 6 bases not matched to a gene. This CDR3 is built from 15 residues. The germline V gene encodes CDR1 SEHNR and CDR2 FQNEAQ (reference sequence). The CDR3 DNA sequence: TGTGCCAGCAGCCAAGGGACTAGAGTCTACAATGAGCAGTTCTTC. Translated, it gives CASSQGTRVYNEQFF. Together with reference TRBV7-9 and TRBJ2-1, the CDR3 gives the full variable domain: DTGVSQNPRHKITKRGQNVTFRCDPISEHNRLYWYRQTLGQGPEFLTYFQNEAQLEKSRLLSDRFSAERPKGSFSTLEIQRTEQGDSAMYLCASSQGTRVYNEQFFGPGTRLTVL.

The rearrangement uses TRBV6-5 and TRBJ2-3; 8 bases line up with TRBD2. Per germline, CDR1 MNHEY and CDR2 SVGAGI. V shed 11 bases, J shed 2 bases, and the junction held 9 bases outside the gene matches. This CDR3 is 14 amino acids long. CDR3 sequence reads: CASSTAGDTDTQYF. DNA for the CDR3: TGTGCCTCCTCCACAGCGGGGGACACAGATACGCAGTATTTT.

J is TRBJ1-1 and V is TRBV6-1, with a possible D match to TRBD1 (6 bases). CDR1 and CDR2 (germline): MNHNS, SASEGT. V gave up 2 bases and J gave up 0 bases, with 16 bases separating them. The length of the CDR3 is 17 residues. CDR3 nucleotides: TGTGCCAGCAGTGAATATCCGGGACAAACTATGAACACTGAAGCTTTCTTT. Translation: CASSEYPGQTMNTEAFF.

V and J are TRBV12-3 or TRBV12-4 and TRBJ1-5; a possible D gene is TRBD1 (5 bases). The ends were cut back, 10 bases at V and 7 bases at J, with 14 bases in the middle. The CDR3 is 12 residues long. The CDR3 region is CATGSRGQPQHF. The DNA of the CDR3 is TGTGCCACCGGGTCCCGGGGGCAGCCCCAGCATTTT.

The chain employs TRBV7-9 and TRBJ2-3, with D unresolved. The germline V and J ends were trimmed by 4 bases and 4 bases, with 12 bases remaining between them. The CDR3 consists of 14 residues. Germline lookup yields CDR1 SEHNR and CDR2 FQNEAQ (reference sequence). The CDR3 loop reads CASSYSRSPDTQYF. The CDR3, as DNA: TGTGCCAGCAGCTATAGTAGGAGTCCAGATACGCAGTATTTT. The full variable domain, rest sourced from reference TRBV7-9 and TRBJ2-3, is DTGVSQNPRHKITKRGQNVTFRCDPISEHNRLYWYRQTLGQGPEFLTYFQNEAQLEKSRLLSDRFSAERPKGSFSTLEIQRTEQGDSAMYLCASSYSRSPDTQYFGPGTRLTVL.

This chain joins TRBV11-2 and TRBJ2-2, with D perhaps TRBD1 (6 bases). V was shortened by 7 bases and J by 1 base, with 22 bases between the two germline ends. The CDR3 is 18 amino acids. Germline V CDR1 and CDR2: SGHAT, FQNNGV. In nucleotides, the CDR3 is TGTGCCAGCATCGTGGGAAACCGGGACACCCTGAACACCGGGGAGCTGTTTTTT. Amino acids: CASIVGNRDTLNTGELFF.

This chain links TRBV29-1 with TRBJ2-3; the D is unclear. CDR1 is SQVTM and CDR2 is ANQGSEA in the germline V gene. Trimming removed 2 bases from V and 3 bases from J, with 15 bases in between. This CDR3 spans 15 amino acids. This CDR3 reads CSVELLLGGTDTQYF. The CDR3 DNA reads as TGCAGCGTTGAACTCCTACTCGGCGGAACAGATACGCAGTATTTT.

A remark on this clone: A read error may account for a junction end that differs from germline. This chain joins TRBV7-7 and TRBJ1-4, with TRBD1 matching 12 bases. The CDR3 sequence is 18 residues long. The V gene's germline CDR1 is SSHAT and CDR2 FNYEAQ (reference sequence). Here the CDR3 DNA reads TGTGCTAGCAGCTTAGCAGCGGGACAGGGGGCGAGAGGAGAAAAACTGTTTTTT. It encodes CASSLAAGQGARGEKLFF. The full variable domain, completed using reference TRBV7-7 and TRBJ1-4, is GAGVSQSPRYKVTKRGQDVTLRCDPISSHATLYWYQQALGQGPEFLTYFNYEAQPDKSGLPSDRFSAERPEGSISTLTIQRTEQRDSAMYRCASSLAAGQGARGEKLFFGSGTQLSVL.

This clone came up once. This chain connects TRBV4-1 to TRBJ2-7; D is unresolved. CDR3 length: 13 amino acids. Trimming left V 5 bases short and J 7 bases short, with 15 bases between. Germline values: CDR1 MGHRA, CDR2 YSYEKL. The CDR3 DNA is TGCGCCAGCAGCAAGTTTCTCAGTCGAGAGCAGTACTTC. This codes for CASSKFLSREQYF.

This sequence joins TRBV30 and TRBJ2-2; tentatively, D is TRBD2 (5 bases). Trimming removed 5 bases at V and 2 bases at J, with 12 bases between. The CDR3 runs to 14 residues. Germline V gene lookup returns CDR1 GTSNPN and CDR2 SVGIG (reference sequence). The CDR3 DNA reads TGTGCCTGGGAAGCGGTTCTCAACACCGGGGAGCTGTTTTTT. Amino acid sequence: CAWEAVLNTGELFF.

The chain links TRBV19 to TRBJ2-6; D ambiguous. Germline lookup yields CDR1 LNHDA and CDR2 SQIVND (reference sequence). The V end was cut by 1 base, the J end by 1 base, with 8 bases between. This CDR3 has 16 residues. The CDR3 DNA reads as TGTGCCAGTAGTATAGGGTTCGGGTCTGGGGCCAACGTCCTGACTTTC. Protein product: CASSIGFGSGANVLTF.

The rearrangement uses TRBV5-4 and TRBJ2-1; D unclear. CDR3 length equals 12 residues. The V end lost 3 bases, the J end lost 10 bases, and 11 bases lay between the germline ends. CDR1 is SGHNT, CDR2 YYREEE, per germline (reference sequence). The chain's CDR3 is CASSYPAREQFF. CDR3 in DNA: TGTGCCAGCAGCTACCCCGCCCGGGAGCAGTTCTTC.

The chain joins TRBV7-6 to TRBJ2-7; TRBD1 might be the D (6 bases). The germline V gene has CDR1 SGHVS and CDR2 FNYEAQ. The CDR3 length is 16 residues. Deletions cut 1 base from V and 2 bases from J, with 15 bases between. The chain's CDR3 is CASSLGPGDPTYEQYF. The CDR3 region has the DNA TGTGCCAGCAGCTTAGGCCCAGGGGACCCTACCTACGAGCAGTACTTC. Together with reference TRBV7-6 and TRBJ2-7, the CDR3 gives the full variable domain: GAGVSQSPRYKVTKRGQDVALRCDPISGHVSLYWYRQALGQGPEFLTYFNYEAQQDKSGLPNDRFSAERPEGSISTLTIQRTEQRDSAMYRCASSLGPGDPTYEQYFGPGTRLTVT.